The 14 T cell receptor beta chains below were found in one sample sequenced in a study of T cells in Graves' hyperthyroidism and ophthalmopathy. Template material for amplifying TCR beta CDR3 regions consisted of RNA transcripts. A first-round RT-PCR of the TCR CDR3 used the HTBI primer set. TCRdb re-derived calls from the multiplex PCR reads in MiXCR, one entry per CDR3 protein. Of a few hundred thousand distinct CDR3 sequences in the sample, about 20% were seen once. The material sequenced was blood. These receptors came from a man aged 18 to 29 with Graves' hyperthyroidism.

This clonotype was seen more than once but under ten times. The chain uses TRBV3-1 and TRBJ1-1; 10 bases fit TRBD1. V lost 2 bases and J lost 5; bases outside the gene matches: 11. The CDR3 is 17 residues long. The V gene's germline CDR1 is LGHDT and CDR2 YNNKEL (reference sequence). The CDR3 protein is CASSQRQGADLRTEAFF. CDR3 nucleotide sequence: TGTGCCAGCAGCCAAAGACAGGGGGCCGACCTGAGGACTGAAGCTTTCTTT.

This clonotype was seen at least ten times. This chain links TRBV5-5 with TRBJ2-7; D unclear. Deletions cut 1 base from V and 2 bases from J, with 4 bases between. There are 12 residues in the CDR3. Germline CDR1 is SGHKS and CDR2 is YYEKEE (reference sequence). The CDR3 DNA is TGTGCCAGCAGCTTGTGGGCCTACGAGCAGTACTTC. Amino acids: CASSLWAYEQYF. The complete variable domain, with remaining parts taken from reference TRBV5-5 and TRBJ2-7, reads DAGVTQSPTHLIKTRGQQVTLRCSPISGHKSVSWYQQVLGQGPQFIFQYYEKEERGRGNFPDRFSARQFPNYSSELNVNALLLGDSALYLCASSLWAYEQYFGPGTRLTVT.

At least ten counts were recorded for this clonotype. V gene TRBV5-1 combines with J gene TRBJ1-3; D remains unclear. The CDR3 consists of 13 residues. V was trimmed by 7 bases and J by 1 base, leaving 9 bases between them. Germline CDR1 SGHRS, CDR2 YFSETQ. CDR3 nucleotides: TGCGCCAGCGTCTCCACTTCTGGAAACACCATATATTTT. Residues: CASVSTSGNTIYF. The full variable domain, completed using reference TRBV5-1 and TRBJ1-3, is KAGVTQTPRYLIKTRGQQVTLSCSPISGHRSVSWYQQTPGQGLQFLFEYFSETQRNKGNFPGRFSGRQFSNSRSEMNVSTLELGDSALYLCASVSTSGNTIYFGEGSWLTVV.

V is TRBV28 and J is TRBJ1-1; D may be TRBD1 (5 bases). V dropped 8 bases and J dropped 7 bases, with 17 bases sitting between them. The length of the CDR3 is 13 residues. Germline CDR1 and CDR2: MDHEN and SYDVKM. The CDR3 here is CASGVGTEYEAFF. CDR3 in DNA: TGTGCCAGCGGCGTGGGGACGGAATATGAAGCTTTCTTT. The whole variable domain, filled in from reference TRBV28 and TRBJ1-1, reads DVKVTQSSRYLVKRTGEKVFLECVQDMDHENMFWYRQDPGLGLRLIYFSYDVKMKEKGDIPEGYSVSREKKERFSLILESASTNQTSMYLCASGVGTEYEAFFGQGTRLTVV.

In this sample, this clonotype turned up many times. V and J are TRBV4-1 and TRBJ1-1, with D possibly being TRBD1 (5 bases). With 4 bases removed from V and 4 bases from J, the gap between germline ends came to 13 bases. The germline gives CDR1 MGHRA, CDR2 YSYEKL. This CDR3 is built from 14 residues. The DNA of the CDR3 is TGCGCCAGCAGCCTCCTAGCGGGGGGCACTGAAGCTTTCTTT. Its protein is CASSLLAGGTEAFF.

This clonotype was detected many times. The rearrangement uses TRBV5-1 and TRBJ2-7; tentatively, D is TRBD1 or TRBD2 (5 bases each). This CDR3 comprises 16 residues. CDR1 and CDR2 from the germline V gene are SGHRS and YFSETQ. With 0 bases removed from V and 5 bases from J, the gap between germline ends came to 18 bases. Written as DNA, the CDR3 is TGCGCCAGCAGCTTGGATGGGAGACAGAGCTTAGACGAGCAGTACTTC. It yields the protein CASSLDGRQSLDEQYF.

This clonotype was counted only a few times. The chain has TRBV5-1 and TRBJ1-1; no clear D. The ends were cut back, 1 base at V and 1 base at J, with 11 bases in the middle. This CDR3 is built from 15 residues. CDR1 is SGHRS and CDR2 is YFSETQ in the germline V gene. In DNA form, the CDR3 reads TGCGCCAGCAGCTTGTCCGGGATCCCGAACACTGAAGCTTTCTTT. Amino acids: CASSLSGIPNTEAFF. Full variable domain (rest looked up from reference TRBV5-1 and TRBJ1-1): KAGVTQTPRYLIKTRGQQVTLSCSPISGHRSVSWYQQTPGQGLQFLFEYFSETQRNKGNFPGRFSGRQFSNSRSEMNVSTLELGDSALYLCASSLSGIPNTEAFFGQGTRLTVV.

This chain links TRBV20-1 with TRBJ1-2; weak D call: TRBD1 (6 bases). The CDR3 has 13 residues. Germline loops: CDR1 DFQATT, CDR2 SNEGSKA (reference sequence). Trimming stripped 3 bases from V and 8 bases from J, with 16 bases between. The DNA of the CDR3 is TGCAGTGCTAGCCCCGGGACATTCGGCGGCTACACCTTC. This codes for CSASPGTFGGYTF.

In this sample, this clonotype turned up many times. This chain uses TRBV2 with TRBJ2-5, with D maybe TRBD1 (7 bases). Deletions cut 6 bases from V and 3 bases from J, with 14 bases between. This CDR3 has 14 amino acids. CDR1 and CDR2 from the germline V gene are SNHLY and FYNNEI. The CDR3 protein is CASSAGQFEETQYF. CDR3 DNA sequence: TGTGCCAGCAGCGCGGGACAGTTCGAAGAGACCCAGTACTTC.

This clonotype has ten or more counts. The chain is built from TRBV4-1 and TRBJ2-5; D possibly corresponds to TRBD2 (6 bases). Germline values: CDR1 MGHRA, CDR2 YSYEKL. This CDR3 region has 14 residues. The germline V and J ends were trimmed by 4 bases and 5 bases, with 14 bases remaining between them. The CDR3 here is CASSRMGLDETQYF. In DNA form, the CDR3 reads TGCGCCAGCAGCCGGATGGGACTTGATGAGACCCAGTACTTC.

There are a few counts of this clonotype. V is TRBV7-6 and J is TRBJ1-5, with TRBD1 matching over 8 bases. Unmatched junction bases numbered 9, after V lost 5 bases and J lost 3 bases. There are 16 residues in the CDR3. Per germline, CDR1 SGHVS and CDR2 FNYEAQ. The CDR3 DNA follows: TGTGCCAGCAGCCCGCGACAGGGGCAGGACAATCAGCCCCAGCATTTT. This codes for CASSPRQGQDNQPQHF.

The V call is TRBV9, the J call TRBJ1-5; tentative D call: TRBD1 (5 bases). V was pared by 4 bases and J by 6 bases, with 14 bases between. Germline CDR1 SGDLS, CDR2 YYNGEE. The CDR3 has 14 residues. The CDR3 spells CASSPWGGGQPQHF. CDR3 DNA sequence: TGTGCCAGCAGCCCTTGGGGGGGAGGTCAGCCCCAGCATTTT.

About this clonotype itself: A read error may explain this, as a much larger clone is one base away. The chain uses TRBV7-9 and TRBJ2-5; weak D call: TRBD2 (5 bases). The CDR3 runs to 16 residues. CDR1 and CDR2 from the germline V gene are SEHNR and FQNEAQ (reference sequence). Trimming cost V 1 base and J 3 bases, with 15 bases left between them. This CDR3 reads CASSLEVPGSKETQYF. CDR3 nucleotide sequence: TGTGCCAGCAGCTTAGAGGTACCGGGATCGAAAGAGACCCAGTACTTC.

V is TRBV6-5 and J is TRBJ1-1, with no clear D. The CDR3 spans 15 residues. With 2 bases removed from V and 7 bases from J, the gap between germline ends came to 17 bases. Germline values: CDR1 MNHEY, CDR2 SVGAGI. This CDR3 is CASSYNSQALIEAFF. The DNA of the CDR3 is TGTGCCAGCAGTTACAATTCCCAGGCCCTAATTGAAGCTTTCTTT.